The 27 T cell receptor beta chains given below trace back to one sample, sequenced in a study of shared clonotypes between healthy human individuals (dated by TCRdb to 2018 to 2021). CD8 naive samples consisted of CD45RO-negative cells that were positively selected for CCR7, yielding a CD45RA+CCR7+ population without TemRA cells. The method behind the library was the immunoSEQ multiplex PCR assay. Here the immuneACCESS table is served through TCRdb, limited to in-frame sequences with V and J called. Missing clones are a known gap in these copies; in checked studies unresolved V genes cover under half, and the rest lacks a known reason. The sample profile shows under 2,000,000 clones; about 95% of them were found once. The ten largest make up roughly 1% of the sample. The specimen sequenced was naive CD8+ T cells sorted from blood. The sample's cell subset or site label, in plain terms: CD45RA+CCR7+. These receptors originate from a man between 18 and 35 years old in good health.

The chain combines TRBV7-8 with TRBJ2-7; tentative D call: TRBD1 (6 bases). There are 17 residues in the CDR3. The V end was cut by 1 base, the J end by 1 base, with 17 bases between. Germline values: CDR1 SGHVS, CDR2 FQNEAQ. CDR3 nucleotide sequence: TGTGCCAGCAGCTTAGGAAACAGGGTGTTAGTATCCTACGAGCAGTACTTC. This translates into CASSLGNRVLVSYEQYF.

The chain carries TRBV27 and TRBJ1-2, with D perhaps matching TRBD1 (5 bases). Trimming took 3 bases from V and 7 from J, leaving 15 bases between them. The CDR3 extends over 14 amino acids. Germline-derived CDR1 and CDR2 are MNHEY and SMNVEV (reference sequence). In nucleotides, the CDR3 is TGTGCCAGCAGTTTCCAGGGCGGGTACAGTGGCTACACCTTC. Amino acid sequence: CASSFQGGYSGYTF.

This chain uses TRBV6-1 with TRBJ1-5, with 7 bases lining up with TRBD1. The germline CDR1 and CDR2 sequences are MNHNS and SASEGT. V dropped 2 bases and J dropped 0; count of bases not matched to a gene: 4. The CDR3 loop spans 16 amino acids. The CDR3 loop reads CASSERTGDSNQPQHF. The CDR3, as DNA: TGTGCCAGCAGTGAAAGAACAGGGGATAGCAATCAGCCCCAGCATTTT.

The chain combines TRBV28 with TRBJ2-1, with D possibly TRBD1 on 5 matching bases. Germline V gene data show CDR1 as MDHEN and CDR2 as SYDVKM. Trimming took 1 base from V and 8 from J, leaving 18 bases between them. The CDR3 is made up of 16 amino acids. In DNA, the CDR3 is TGTGCCAGCAGTTTATATCAGGGCTCCCTCGAGGATGAGCAGTTCTTC. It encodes CASSLYQGSLEDEQFF.

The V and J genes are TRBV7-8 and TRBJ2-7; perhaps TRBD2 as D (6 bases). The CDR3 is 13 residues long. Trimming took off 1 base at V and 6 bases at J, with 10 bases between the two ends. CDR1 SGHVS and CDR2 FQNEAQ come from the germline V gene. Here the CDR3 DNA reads TGTGCCAGCAGCTTAGGGCGGGGAGTCGAGCAGTACTTC. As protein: CASSLGRGVEQYF.

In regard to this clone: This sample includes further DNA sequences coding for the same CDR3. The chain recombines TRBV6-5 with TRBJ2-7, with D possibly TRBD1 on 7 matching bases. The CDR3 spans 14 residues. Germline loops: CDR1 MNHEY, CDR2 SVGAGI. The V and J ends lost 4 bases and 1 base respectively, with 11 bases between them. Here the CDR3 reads CASSSGGSSYEQYF. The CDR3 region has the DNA TGTGCCAGCAGTTCAGGGGGGTCTTCCTACGAGCAGTACTTC.

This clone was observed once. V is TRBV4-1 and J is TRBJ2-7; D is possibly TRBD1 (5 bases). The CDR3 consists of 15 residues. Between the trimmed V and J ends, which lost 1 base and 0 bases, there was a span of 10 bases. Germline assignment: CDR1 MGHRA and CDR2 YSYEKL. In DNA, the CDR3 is TGCGCCAGCAGCCAAGTCTACAGGAGCTCCTACGAGCAGTACTTC. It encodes CASSQVYRSSYEQYF.

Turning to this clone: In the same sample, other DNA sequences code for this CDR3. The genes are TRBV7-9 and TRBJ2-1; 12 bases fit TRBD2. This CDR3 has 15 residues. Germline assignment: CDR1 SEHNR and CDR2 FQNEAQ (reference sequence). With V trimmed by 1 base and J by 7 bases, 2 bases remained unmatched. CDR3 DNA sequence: TGTGCCAGCAGCTTAGTACTAGCGGGGGGAAATGAGCAGTTCTTC. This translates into CASSLVLAGGNEQFF.

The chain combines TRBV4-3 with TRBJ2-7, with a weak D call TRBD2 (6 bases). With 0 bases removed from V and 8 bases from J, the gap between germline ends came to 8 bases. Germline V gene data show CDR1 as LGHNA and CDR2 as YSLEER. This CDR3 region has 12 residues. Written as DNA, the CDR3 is TGCGCCAGCAGCCAAGATGGGGGGAAGCAGTACTTC. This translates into CASSQDGGKQYF.

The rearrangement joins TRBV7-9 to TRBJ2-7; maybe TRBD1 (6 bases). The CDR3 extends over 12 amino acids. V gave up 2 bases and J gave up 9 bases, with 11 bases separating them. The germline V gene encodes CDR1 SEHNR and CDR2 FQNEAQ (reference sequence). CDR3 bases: TGTGCCAGCAGCTTACAGGGGTCTTGGCAGTACTTC. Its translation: CASSLQGSWQYF.

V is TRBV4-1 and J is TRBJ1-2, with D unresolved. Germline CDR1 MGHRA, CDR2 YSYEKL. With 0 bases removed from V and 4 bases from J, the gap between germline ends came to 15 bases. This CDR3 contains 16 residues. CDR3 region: CASSQDLRDLRYGYTF. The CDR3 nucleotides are TGCGCCAGCAGCCAAGATCTCCGAGACCTCCGCTATGGCTACACCTTC.

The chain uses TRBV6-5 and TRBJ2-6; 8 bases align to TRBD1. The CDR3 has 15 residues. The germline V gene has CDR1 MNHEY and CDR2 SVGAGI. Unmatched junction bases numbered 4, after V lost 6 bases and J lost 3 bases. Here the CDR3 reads CASSPTGVGANVLTF. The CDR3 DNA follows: TGTGCCAGCAGCCCGACAGGGGTTGGGGCCAACGTCCTGACTTTC.

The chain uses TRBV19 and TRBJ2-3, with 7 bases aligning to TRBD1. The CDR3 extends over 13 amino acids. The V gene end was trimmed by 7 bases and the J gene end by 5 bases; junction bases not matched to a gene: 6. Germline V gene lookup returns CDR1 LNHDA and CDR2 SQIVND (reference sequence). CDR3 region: CASTAGGIDTQYF. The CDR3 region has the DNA TGTGCCAGTACGGCAGGGGGAATAGATACGCAGTATTTT.

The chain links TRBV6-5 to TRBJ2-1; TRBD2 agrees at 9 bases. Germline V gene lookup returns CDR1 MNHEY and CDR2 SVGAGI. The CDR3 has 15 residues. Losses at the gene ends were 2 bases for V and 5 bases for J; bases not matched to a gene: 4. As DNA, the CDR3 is TGTGCCAGCAGTTACGGGACTAGCTTCAACAATGAGCAGTTCTTC. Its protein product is CASSYGTSFNNEQFF.

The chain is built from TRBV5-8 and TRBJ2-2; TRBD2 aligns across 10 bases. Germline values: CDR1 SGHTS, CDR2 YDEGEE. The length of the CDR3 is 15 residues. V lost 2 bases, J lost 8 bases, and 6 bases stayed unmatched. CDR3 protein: CASSFGLAGAGELFF. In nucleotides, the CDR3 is TGTGCCAGCAGCTTCGGTCTAGCGGGGGCTGGGGAGCTGTTTTTT.

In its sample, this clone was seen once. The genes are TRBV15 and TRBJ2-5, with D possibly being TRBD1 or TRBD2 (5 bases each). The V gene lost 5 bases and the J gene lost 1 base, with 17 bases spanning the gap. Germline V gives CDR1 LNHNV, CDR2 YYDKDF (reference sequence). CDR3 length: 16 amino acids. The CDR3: CATSLSWGSGQETQYF. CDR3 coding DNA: TGTGCCACCAGCTTAAGTTGGGGCAGCGGCCAAGAGACCCAGTACTTC.

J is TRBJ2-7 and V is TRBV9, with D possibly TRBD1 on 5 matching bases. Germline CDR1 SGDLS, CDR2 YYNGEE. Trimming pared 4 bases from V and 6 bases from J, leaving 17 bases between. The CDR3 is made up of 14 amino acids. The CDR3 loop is CASSLGVGRFEQYF. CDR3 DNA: TGTGCCAGCAGCCTAGGGGTAGGCCGGTTCGAGCAGTACTTC.

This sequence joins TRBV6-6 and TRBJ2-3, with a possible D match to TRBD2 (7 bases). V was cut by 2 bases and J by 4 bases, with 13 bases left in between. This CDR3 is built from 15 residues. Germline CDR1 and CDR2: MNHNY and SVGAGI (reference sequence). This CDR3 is CASSYPPGGADTQYF. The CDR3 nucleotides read TGTGCCAGCAGTTACCCCCCGGGGGGCGCAGATACGCAGTATTTT.

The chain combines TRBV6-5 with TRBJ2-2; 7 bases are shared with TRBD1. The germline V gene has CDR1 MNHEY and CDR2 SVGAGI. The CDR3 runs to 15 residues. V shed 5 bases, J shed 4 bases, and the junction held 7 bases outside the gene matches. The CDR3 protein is CASSPGGESTGELFF. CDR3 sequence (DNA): TGTGCCAGCAGTCCAGGGGGTGAAAGCACCGGGGAGCTGTTTTTT.

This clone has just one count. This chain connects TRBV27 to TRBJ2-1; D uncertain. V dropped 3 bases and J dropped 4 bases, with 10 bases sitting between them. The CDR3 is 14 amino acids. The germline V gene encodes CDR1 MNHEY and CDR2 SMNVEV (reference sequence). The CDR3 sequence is CASSFGDSYNEQFF. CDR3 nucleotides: TGTGCCAGCAGTTTTGGCGACTCTTACAATGAGCAGTTCTTC.

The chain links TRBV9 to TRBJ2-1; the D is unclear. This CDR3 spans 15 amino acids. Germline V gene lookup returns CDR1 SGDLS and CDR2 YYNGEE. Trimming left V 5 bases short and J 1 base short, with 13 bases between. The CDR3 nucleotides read TGTGCCAGCAGGGACGCGGCGACATCCTACAATGAGCAGTTCTTC. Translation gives CASRDAATSYNEQFF.

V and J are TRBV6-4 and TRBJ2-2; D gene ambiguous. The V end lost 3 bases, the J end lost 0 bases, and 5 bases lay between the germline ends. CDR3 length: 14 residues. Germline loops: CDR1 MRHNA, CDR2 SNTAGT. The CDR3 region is CASSEHANTGELFF. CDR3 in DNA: TGTGCCAGCAGTGAGCACGCGAACACCGGGGAGCTGTTTTTT.

The CDR3 is CASSLPGQGFANTGELFF. The CDR3 nucleotides are TGTGCCAGCAGCTTGCCGGGACAGGGTTTCGCGAACACCGGGGAGCTGTTTTTT. The V and J genes are TRBV7-9 and TRBJ2-2; 9 positions agree with TRBD1. The CDR3 has 18 amino acids. Per germline, CDR1 SEHNR and CDR2 FQNEAQ (reference sequence). The V gene end was trimmed by 3 bases and the J gene end by 0 bases; junction bases not matched to a gene: 8. Full variable domain (missing parts from reference TRBV7-9 and TRBJ2-2): DTGVSQNPRHKITKRGQNVTFRCDPISEHNRLYWYRQTLGQGPEFLTYFQNEAQLEKSRLLSDRFSAERPKGSFSTLEIQRTEQGDSAMYLCASSLPGQGFANTGELFFGEGSRLTVL.

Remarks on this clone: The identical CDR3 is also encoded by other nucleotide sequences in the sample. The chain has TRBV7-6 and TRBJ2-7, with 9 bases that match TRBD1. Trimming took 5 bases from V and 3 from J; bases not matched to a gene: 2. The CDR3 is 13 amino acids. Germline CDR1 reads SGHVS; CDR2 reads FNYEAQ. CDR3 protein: CASSQDRGYEQYF. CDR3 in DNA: TGTGCCAGCAGCCAGGACAGGGGCTACGAGCAGTACTTC. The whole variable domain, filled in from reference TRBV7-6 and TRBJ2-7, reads GAGVSQSPRYKVTKRGQDVALRCDPISGHVSLYWYRQALGQGPEFLTYFNYEAQQDKSGLPNDRFSAERPEGSISTLTIQRTEQRDSAMYRCASSQDRGYEQYFGPGTRLTVT.

Written as DNA, the CDR3 is TGTGCCAGCAGTTTCGGCTACGAGCAGTACTTC. Its protein is CASSFGYEQYF. The rearrangement joins TRBV25-1 to TRBJ2-7; D not certain. The germline V gene encodes CDR1 MGHDK and CDR2 SYGVNS. Trimming shortened V by 5 bases and J by 3 bases, and 5 bases separated the two germline ends. CDR3 length equals 11 residues.

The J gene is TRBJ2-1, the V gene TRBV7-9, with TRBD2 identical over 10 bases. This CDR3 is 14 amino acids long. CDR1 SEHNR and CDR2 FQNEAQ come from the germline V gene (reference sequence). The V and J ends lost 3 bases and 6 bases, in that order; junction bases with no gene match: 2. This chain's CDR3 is CASSFTSGTNEQFF. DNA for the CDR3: TGTGCCAGCAGCTTCACTAGCGGGACCAATGAGCAGTTCTTC. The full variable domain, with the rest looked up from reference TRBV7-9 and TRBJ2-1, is DTGVSQNPRHKITKRGQNVTFRCDPISEHNRLYWYRQTLGQGPEFLTYFQNEAQLEKSRLLSDRFSAERPKGSFSTLEIQRTEQGDSAMYLCASSFTSGTNEQFFGPGTRLTVL.

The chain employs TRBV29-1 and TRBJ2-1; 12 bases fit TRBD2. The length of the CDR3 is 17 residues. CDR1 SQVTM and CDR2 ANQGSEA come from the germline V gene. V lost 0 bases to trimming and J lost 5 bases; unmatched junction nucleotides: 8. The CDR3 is CSVEDEYGLAGNNEQFF. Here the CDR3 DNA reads TGCAGCGTTGAAGATGAGTATGGACTAGCGGGGAACAATGAGCAGTTCTTC.